The next 28 T cell receptor beta chains were all read from a single sample in a study of blood T cell repertoires in COVID-19 (TCRdb year 2020). The library was generated by the immunoSEQ multiplex PCR assay. The clones in this table, taken by TCRdb from immuneACCESS, are in-frame only. Not every clone is retained; where verified, under half of the shortfall comes from an unresolved V gene, and the cause of the rest is unknown. The sample profile shows 160,000 or so clones; about four fifths of them were found once. Under 15% of the sample rests with the top ten. The sample consisted of peripheral blood. These receptors were obtained from a man in his 70s who had recovered from COVID-19.

The gene calls are TRBV4-1 and TRBJ2-4; 13 positions agree with TRBD2. Germline CDR1 is MGHRA and CDR2 is YSYEKL. The CDR3 consists of 17 residues. V dropped 3 bases and J dropped 4; count of bases not matched to a gene: 6. The CDR3: CASSQPGTSGKKNIQYF. The CDR3 region has the DNA TGCGCCAGCAGCCAGCCCGGGACTAGCGGGAAGAAAAACATTCAGTACTTC.

The chain recombines TRBV5-1 with TRBJ1-2; 7 bases fit TRBD1. The CDR3 sequence is 14 residues long. The V and J ends lost 6 bases and 4 bases, in that order; junction bases with no gene match: 9. Germline CDR1 is SGHRS and CDR2 is YFSETQ. This CDR3 is CASTPSGQSYGYTF. The CDR3 DNA reads as TGCGCCAGCACCCCTTCGGGACAGAGCTATGGCTACACCTTC.

V and J are TRBV7-9 and TRBJ2-5, with D possibly TRBD2 on 7 matching bases. The CDR3 has 14 residues. V lost 0 bases, J lost 5 bases, and 10 bases lay in between. Germline-derived CDR1 and CDR2 are SEHNR and FQNEAQ (reference sequence). DNA of the CDR3: TGTGCCAGCAGCTTAGCGTGGGGGGGCGAGACCCAGTACTTC. Translation gives CASSLAWGGETQYF. The full variable domain, with the rest looked up from reference TRBV7-9 and TRBJ2-5, is DTGVSQNPRHKITKRGQNVTFRCDPISEHNRLYWYRQTLGQGPEFLTYFQNEAQLEKSRLLSDRFSAERPKGSFSTLEIQRTEQGDSAMYLCASSLAWGGETQYFGPGTRLLVL.

This clone was counted between two and nine times. This chain joins TRBV6-1 and TRBJ2-5; 8 positions agree with TRBD2. The CDR3 is made up of 16 amino acids. V trimming: 2 bases; J trimming: 2 bases; junction bases outside the gene matches: 7. Germline CDR1 and CDR2: MNHNS and SASEGT. This CDR3 is CASSERGGPIQETQYF. The CDR3, as DNA: TGTGCCAGCAGTGAACGGGGGGGCCCAATACAAGAGACCCAGTACTTC.

This chain connects TRBV5-4 to TRBJ1-1; the D gene is possibly TRBD1 (6 bases). This CDR3 has 15 residues. Germline V lookup: CDR1 SGHNT, CDR2 YYREEE (reference sequence). The V end was cut by 3 bases, the J end by 2 bases, with 14 bases between. The CDR3, as DNA: TGTGCCAGCAGCTCCGGGGGGGGGCTCAACACTGAAGCTTTCTTT. Encoded protein: CASSSGGGLNTEAFF.

This CDR3 is CASSPQGFIGTGISEQYF. In nucleotides, the CDR3 is TGTGCCAGCTCACCGCAGGGATTTATCGGGACAGGGATTTCCGAGCAGTACTTC. J is TRBJ2-7 and V is TRBV18; 9 bases fit TRBD1. Trimming at V came to 3 bases and at J to 6 bases, leaving 18 bases not matched to a gene. Germline CDR1 and CDR2: KGHSH and LQKENI. This CDR3 comprises 18 residues.

The chain employs TRBV10-3 and TRBJ1-1; TRBD1 matches at 9 bases. The CDR3 length is 15 residues. Germline assignment: CDR1 ENHRY and CDR2 SYGVKD. V trimming: 4 bases; J trimming: 4 bases; junction bases outside the gene matches: 7. CDR3: CAISATGGAGTEAFF. CDR3 DNA sequence: TGTGCCATCAGTGCCACAGGGGGCGCGGGCACTGAAGCTTTCTTT.

This clone was seen a handful of times. This sequence joins TRBV6-2 or TRBV6-3 and TRBJ2-2; TRBD2 matches at 7 bases. CDR1 is MNHEY, CDR2 SVGEGT, per germline. J was trimmed by 7 bases and V by 4 bases; bases with no gene match: 9. CDR3 length: 15 amino acids. CDR3 in DNA: TGTGCCAGCAGTTTCCCCCAAGGGAGGGGCGGGGAGCTGTTTTTT. As protein: CASSFPQGRGGELFF.

The chain carries TRBV7-2 and TRBJ2-5, with 14 bases fitting TRBD2. J lost 4 bases, V lost 4 bases, and 2 bases had no gene match. The CDR3 spans 15 residues. Germline loops: CDR1 SGHTA, CDR2 FQGNSA. The CDR3 DNA reads TGTGCCAGCAGCTCGACTAGCGGGAGGGCAGAGACCCAGTACTTC. It codes for CASSSTSGRAETQYF. Using reference TRBV7-2 and TRBJ2-5 for the parts outside the CDR3, the full variable domain is GAGVSQSPSNKVTEKGKDVELRCDPISGHTALYWYRQSLGQGLEFLIYFQGNSAPDKSGLPSDRFSAERTGGSVSTLTIQRTQQEDSAVYLCASSSTSGRAETQYFGPGTRLLVL.

The rearrangement links TRBV19 to TRBJ1-2; D is perhaps TRBD1 (5 bases). The V end lost 3 bases, the J end lost 8 bases, and 13 bases lay between the germline ends. The CDR3 totals 13 residues. Germline CDR1 is LNHDA and CDR2 is SQIVND (reference sequence). DNA for the CDR3: TGTGCCAGTAGTATCGGGGGGATAGGAGGCTACACCTTC. Translating it yields CASSIGGIGGYTF.

The CDR3 sequence: CASSTGSYEQYF. DNA for the CDR3: TGTGCCAGCAGCACAGGGAGCTACGAGCAGTACTTC. This chain uses TRBV6-6 with TRBJ2-7, with a weak D call TRBD1 (6 bases). Germline assignment: CDR1 MNHNY and CDR2 SVGAGI (reference sequence). The CDR3 extends over 12 amino acids. Trimming removed 6 bases from V and 3 bases from J, with 9 bases in between.

The V gene is TRBV7-2, the J gene TRBJ2-2; D unresolved. Germline V gene lookup returns CDR1 SGHTA and CDR2 FQGNSA. The CDR3 consists of 12 residues. V gave up 2 bases and J gave up 6 bases, with 4 bases separating them. CDR3 in DNA: TGTGCCAGCAGCTTAACAGCCGGGGAGCTGTTTTTT. It codes for CASSLTAGELFF.

The chain uses TRBV19 and TRBJ2-1; D uncertain. Germline V gene data show CDR1 as LNHDA and CDR2 as SQIVND (reference sequence). V gave up 4 bases and J gave up 9 bases, with 13 bases separating them. CDR3 length equals 13 residues. Written as DNA, the CDR3 is TGTGCCAGTAGTACCGCCCGAGGTAGTGAGCAGTTCTTC. Its translation: CASSTARGSEQFF.

The chain carries TRBV9 and TRBJ2-1; the match to TRBD1 covers 12 bases. The CDR3 runs 16 residues. Germline values: CDR1 SGDLS, CDR2 YYNGEE. J lost 5 bases, V lost 2 bases, and 5 bases had no gene match. CDR3 DNA sequence: TGTGCCAGCAGCGTTCGGGGGGACAGGGGGCACAATGAGCAGTTCTTC. This gives the protein CASSVRGDRGHNEQFF.

This clone showed up just once. This chain joins TRBV18 and TRBJ2-7, with TRBD2 identical over 7 bases. The CDR3 runs to 16 residues. The ends lost 6 bases at V and 1 base at J; junction bases unmatched: 12. Germline-derived CDR1 and CDR2 are KGHSH and LQKENI. DNA for the CDR3: TGTGCCAGCTCCCCCCAGGGCGGGAGCGCATCCTACGAGCAGTACTTC. Translated: CASSPQGGSASYEQYF.

The CDR3 DNA reads as TGTGCCAGCAGTCGGACACCTACCTACGAGCAGTACTTC. This translates into CASSRTPTYEQYF. This chain links TRBV12-3 or TRBV12-4 with TRBJ2-7, with D tentatively TRBD1 (5 bases). Between the trimmed V and J ends, which lost 5 bases and 2 bases, there was a span of 10 bases. This CDR3 has 13 residues.

The V call is TRBV5-5, the J call TRBJ1-5; TRBD1 agrees at 8 bases. With V trimmed by 0 bases and J by 6 bases, 17 bases remained unmatched. Germline V gene sequence: CDR1 SGHKS, CDR2 YYEKEE (reference sequence). This CDR3 contains 19 residues. Here the CDR3 DNA reads TGTGCCAGCAGCTTGGAAGGACAGGGTGGTTCCCCCACGATTCAGCCCCAGCATTTT. This translates into CASSLEGQGGSPTIQPQHF.

This clone was observed a single time. The rearrangement joins TRBV18 to TRBJ2-1, with 9 bases lining up with TRBD2. Looked up from germline, CDR1 is KGHSH and CDR2 is LQKENI. The V segment lost 5 bases and the J segment 6 bases; nucleotides outside the gene matches: 5. The CDR3 has 14 amino acids. The DNA for the CDR3 is TGTGCCAGCTCAACGAGCGGGAGGCCCAATGAGCAGTTCTTC. This encodes CASSTSGRPNEQFF.

The chain has TRBV11-2 and TRBJ2-1; 10 bases fit TRBD2. CDR1 SGHAT and CDR2 FQNNGV come from the germline V gene. The J segment lost 9 bases and the V segment lost 3 bases, leaving 8 bases of the junction unmatched. The CDR3 spans 15 residues. The CDR3 nucleotides read TGTGCCAGCAGCTTCTTGGCTAGCGGGAGTCGTGAGCAGTTCTTC. Translation gives CASSFLASGSREQFF.

V is TRBV18 and J is TRBJ2-1, with D perhaps matching TRBD2 (5 bases). Germline values: CDR1 KGHSH, CDR2 LQKENI. There are 15 residues in the CDR3. V was pared by 0 bases and J by 8 bases, with 14 bases between. CDR3 DNA: TGTGCCAGCTCACCACCGTCCGACTCGAGGGATGAGCAGTTCTTC. Translating gives CASSPPSDSRDEQFF. The complete variable domain, with remaining parts taken from reference TRBV18 and TRBJ2-1, reads NAGVMQNPRHLVRRRGQEARLRCSPMKGHSHVYWYRQLPEEGLKFMVYLQKENIIDESGMPKERFSAEFPKEGPSILRIQQVVRGDSAAYFCASSPPSDSRDEQFFGPGTRLTVL.

V and J are TRBV24-1 and TRBJ2-3, with D tentatively TRBD1 (6 bases). CDR1 KGHDR and CDR2 SFDVKD come from the germline V gene. The germline V and J ends were trimmed by 1 base and 1 base, with 14 bases remaining between them. This CDR3 has 17 residues. The CDR3 DNA reads TGTGCCACCAGTGATTTCGGCAGGGGTTTTGGCACAGATACGCAGTATTTT. This encodes CATSDFGRGFGTDTQYF.

The genes are TRBV30 and TRBJ1-2; D not certain. Germline V lookup: CDR1 GTSNPN, CDR2 SVGIG (reference sequence). The CDR3 loop spans 14 amino acids. The ends were cut back, 3 bases at V and 2 bases at J, with 13 bases in the middle. The CDR3 DNA follows: TGTGCCTGGAGGAGGGCAGGAGTAAACTATGGCTACACCTTC. As protein: CAWRRAGVNYGYTF.

V usage is TRBV2 and J usage is TRBJ1-6, with D hard to call. The CDR3 covers 12 residues. Germline loops: CDR1 SNHLY, CDR2 FYNNEI. V was shortened by 8 bases and J by 10 bases, with 12 bases between the two germline ends. CDR3 nucleotide sequence: TGTGCCAGCCGTGGTTCGGGGTCACCCCTCCACTTT. It yields the protein CASRGSGSPLHF.

This chain uses TRBV6-2 or TRBV6-3 with TRBJ1-1, with 7 bases matching TRBD1. Germline CDR1 is MNHEY and CDR2 is SVGEGT. The junction had 9 bases not matched to a gene; V was cut back by 3 bases and J by 2 bases. The CDR3 has 16 residues. In DNA form, the CDR3 reads TGTGCCAGCAGTTATGTTCCGGGACAGCCTAACACTGAAGCTTTCTTT. This translates into CASSYVPGQPNTEAFF.

This clone was seen once. V gene TRBV5-1 combines with J gene TRBJ2-7, with 9 nucleotides matching TRBD1. V was pared by 6 bases and J by 2 bases, with 9 bases of the junction left unmatched. The CDR3 sequence is 15 residues long. Per the germline V gene, CDR1 is SGHRS and CDR2 is YFSETQ. The CDR3 nucleotides read TGCGCCAGCACTCAATCGGGACAGGGTCCCTACGAGCAGTACTTC. Its protein product is CASTQSGQGPYEQYF.

The chain carries TRBV27 and TRBJ1-6; D call uncertain. CDR1 MNHEY and CDR2 SMNVEV come from the germline V gene (reference sequence). The germline V and J ends were trimmed by 2 bases and 7 bases, with 15 bases remaining between them. The CDR3 runs 16 residues. CDR3 loop: CASSLMGSAINSPLHF. Here the CDR3 DNA reads TGTGCCAGCAGTTTAATGGGTAGCGCCATCAATTCACCCCTCCACTTT.

The sample holds one count of this clone. This sequence joins TRBV9 and TRBJ1-6, with 7 bases matching TRBD1. Germline CDR1 is SGDLS and CDR2 is YYNGEE. J lost 6 bases, V lost 2 bases, and 5 bases had no gene match. This CDR3 is 15 amino acids long. CDR3 nucleotides: TGTGCCAGCAGCGTTTCCACAGGGGTTAATTCACCCCTCCACTTT. Translation: CASSVSTGVNSPLHF.

The rearrangement links TRBV25-1 to TRBJ2-2; weak D call: TRBD1 (6 bases). Trimming took 4 bases from V and 8 from J, leaving 14 bases between them. The CDR3 is 14 residues long. Germline V gene data show CDR1 as MGHDK and CDR2 as SYGVNS. DNA for the CDR3: TGTGCCAGCAGTGGCCAGACAGGTTGGGGGGAGCTGTTTTTT. Translation: CASSGQTGWGELFF.